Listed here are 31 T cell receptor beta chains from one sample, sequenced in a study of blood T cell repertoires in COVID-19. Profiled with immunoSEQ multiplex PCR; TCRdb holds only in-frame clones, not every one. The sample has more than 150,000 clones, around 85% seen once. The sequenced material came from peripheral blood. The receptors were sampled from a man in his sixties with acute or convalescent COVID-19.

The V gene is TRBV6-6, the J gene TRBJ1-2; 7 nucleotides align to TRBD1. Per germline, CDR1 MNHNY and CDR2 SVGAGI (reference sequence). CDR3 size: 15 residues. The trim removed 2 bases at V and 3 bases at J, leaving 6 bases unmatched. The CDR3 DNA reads TGTGCCAGCAGTTACGGGTACACAGGGGACTATGGCTACACCTTC. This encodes CASSYGYTGDYGYTF.

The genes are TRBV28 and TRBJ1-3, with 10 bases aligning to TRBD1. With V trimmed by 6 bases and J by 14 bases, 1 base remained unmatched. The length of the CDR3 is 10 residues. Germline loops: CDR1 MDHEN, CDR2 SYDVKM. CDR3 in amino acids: CASRGTGVYF. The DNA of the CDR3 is TGTGCCAGCAGGGGGACAGGGGTATATTTT.

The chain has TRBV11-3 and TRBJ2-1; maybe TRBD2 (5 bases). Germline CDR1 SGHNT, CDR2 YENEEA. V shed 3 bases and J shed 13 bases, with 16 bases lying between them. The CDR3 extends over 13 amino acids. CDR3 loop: CASSFGLTGRQFF. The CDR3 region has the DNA TGTGCCAGCAGCTTCGGACTGACTGGCCGACAGTTCTTC. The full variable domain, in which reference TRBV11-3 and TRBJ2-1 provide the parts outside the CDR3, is EAGVVQSPRYKIIEKKQPVAFWCNPISGHNTLYWYLQNLGQGPELLIRYENEEAVDDSQLPKDRFSAERLKGVDSTLKIQPAELGDSAVYLCASSFGLTGRQFFGPGTRLTVL.

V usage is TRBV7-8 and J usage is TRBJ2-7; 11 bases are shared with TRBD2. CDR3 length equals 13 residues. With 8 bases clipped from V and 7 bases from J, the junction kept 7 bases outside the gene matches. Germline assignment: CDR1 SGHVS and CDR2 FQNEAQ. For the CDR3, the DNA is TGTGCCAGCGAATTAGCGGGAGGGAGGGAGCAGTACTTC. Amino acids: CASELAGGREQYF.

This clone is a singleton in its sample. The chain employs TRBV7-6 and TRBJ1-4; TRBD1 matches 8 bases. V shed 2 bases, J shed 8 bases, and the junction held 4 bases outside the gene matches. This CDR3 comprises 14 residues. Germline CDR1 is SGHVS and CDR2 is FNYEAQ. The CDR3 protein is CASSLQTGGEKLFF. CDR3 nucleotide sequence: TGTGCCAGCAGCTTACAAACAGGGGGAGAAAAACTGTTTTTT. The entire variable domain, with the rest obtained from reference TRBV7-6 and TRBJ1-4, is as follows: GAGVSQSPRYKVTKRGQDVALRCDPISGHVSLYWYRQALGQGPEFLTYFNYEAQQDKSGLPNDRFSAERPEGSISTLTIQRTEQRDSAMYRCASSLQTGGEKLFFGSGTQLSVL.

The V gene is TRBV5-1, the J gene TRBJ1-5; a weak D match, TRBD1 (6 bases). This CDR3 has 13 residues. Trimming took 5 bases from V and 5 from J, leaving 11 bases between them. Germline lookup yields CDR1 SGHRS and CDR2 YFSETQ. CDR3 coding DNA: TGCGCCAGCAGTCAGGGGTATGATCAGCCCCAGCATTTT. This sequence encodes CASSQGYDQPQHF.

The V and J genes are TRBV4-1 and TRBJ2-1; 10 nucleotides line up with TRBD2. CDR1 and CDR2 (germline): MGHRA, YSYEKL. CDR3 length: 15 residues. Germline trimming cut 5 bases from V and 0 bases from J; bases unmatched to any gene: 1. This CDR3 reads CASSSSGSSYNEQFF. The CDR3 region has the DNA TGCGCCAGCAGCTCTAGCGGGAGCTCCTACAATGAGCAGTTCTTC.

The CDR3 DNA reads as TGTGCCAGCTCACCGCGCAACACTCAGGGGGATGAAGAGACCCAGTACTTC. The encoded protein is CASSPRNTQGDEETQYF. The chain recombines TRBV18 with TRBJ2-5; 7 bases match TRBD1. The CDR3 spans 17 residues. The germline gives CDR1 KGHSH, CDR2 LQKENI. V was pared by 3 bases and J by 3 bases, with 13 bases of the junction left unmatched.

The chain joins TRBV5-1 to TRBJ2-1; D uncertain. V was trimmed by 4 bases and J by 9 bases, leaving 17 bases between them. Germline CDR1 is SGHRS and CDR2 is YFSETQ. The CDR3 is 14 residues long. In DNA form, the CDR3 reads TGCGCCAGCAGCGTACAGATATCGTATGGTGAGCAGTTCTTC. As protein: CASSVQISYGEQFF. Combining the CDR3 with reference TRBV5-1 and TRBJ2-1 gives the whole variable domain KAGVTQTPRYLIKTRGQQVTLSCSPISGHRSVSWYQQTPGQGLQFLFEYFSETQRNKGNFPGRFSGRQFSNSRSEMNVSTLELGDSALYLCASSVQISYGEQFFGPGTRLTVL.

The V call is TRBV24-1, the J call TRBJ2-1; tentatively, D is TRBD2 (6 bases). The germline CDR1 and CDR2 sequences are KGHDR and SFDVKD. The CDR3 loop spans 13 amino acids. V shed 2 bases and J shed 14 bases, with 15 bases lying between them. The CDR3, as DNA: TGTGCCACCAGTGATTCCCCGGGAGCCTCAAAGTTCTTC. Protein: CATSDSPGASKFF.

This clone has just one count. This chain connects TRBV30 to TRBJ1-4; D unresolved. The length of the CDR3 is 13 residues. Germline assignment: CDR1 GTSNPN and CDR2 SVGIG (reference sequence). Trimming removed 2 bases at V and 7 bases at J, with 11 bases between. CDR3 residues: CAWSSGRSEKLFF. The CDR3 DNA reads TGTGCCTGGAGTTCGGGTCGGAGTGAAAAACTGTTTTTT.

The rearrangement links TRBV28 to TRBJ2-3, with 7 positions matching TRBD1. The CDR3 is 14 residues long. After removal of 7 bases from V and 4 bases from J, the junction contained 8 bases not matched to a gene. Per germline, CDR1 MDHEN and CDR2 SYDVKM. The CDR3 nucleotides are TGTGCCAGCACCGACAGGGTTAGCGCAGATACGCAGTATTTT. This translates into CASTDRVSADTQYF.

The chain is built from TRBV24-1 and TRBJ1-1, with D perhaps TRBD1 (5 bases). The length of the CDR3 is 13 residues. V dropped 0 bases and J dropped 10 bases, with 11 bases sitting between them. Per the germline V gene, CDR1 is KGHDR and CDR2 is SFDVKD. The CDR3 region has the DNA TGTGCCACCAGTGATTTGATCGGGGGAAGAGCTTTCTTT. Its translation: CATSDLIGGRAFF.

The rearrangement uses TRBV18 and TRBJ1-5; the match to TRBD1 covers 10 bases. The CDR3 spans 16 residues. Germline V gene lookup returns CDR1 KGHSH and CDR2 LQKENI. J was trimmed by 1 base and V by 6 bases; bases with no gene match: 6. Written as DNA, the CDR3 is TGTGCCAGCTCCCCGTGGACAGGGGGGAGCAATCAGCCCCAGCATTTT. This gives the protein CASSPWTGGSNQPQHF.

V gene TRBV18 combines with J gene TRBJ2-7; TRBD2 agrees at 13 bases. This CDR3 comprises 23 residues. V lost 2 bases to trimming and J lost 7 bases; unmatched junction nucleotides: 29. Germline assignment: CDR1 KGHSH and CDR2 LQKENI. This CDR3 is CASSPTLVFPQGLAGLSTGEQYF. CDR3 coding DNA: TGTGCCAGCTCACCAACCCTTGTTTTCCCCCAGGGACTAGCGGGATTATCTACGGGGGAGCAGTACTTC.

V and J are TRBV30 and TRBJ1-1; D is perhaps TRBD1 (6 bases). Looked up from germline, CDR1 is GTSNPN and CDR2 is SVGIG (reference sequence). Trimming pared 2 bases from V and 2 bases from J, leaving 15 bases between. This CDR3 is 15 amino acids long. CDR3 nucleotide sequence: TGTGCCTGGAGTCCCGGCAGGGGCGGAAACACTGAAGCTTTCTTT. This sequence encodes CAWSPGRGGNTEAFF.

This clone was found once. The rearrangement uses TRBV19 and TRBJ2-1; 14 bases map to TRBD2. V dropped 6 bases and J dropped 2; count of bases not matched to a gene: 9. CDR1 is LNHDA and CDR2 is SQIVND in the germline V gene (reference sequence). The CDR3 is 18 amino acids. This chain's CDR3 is CASSPGTSGSIAYNEQFF. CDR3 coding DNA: TGTGCCAGTAGCCCCGGGACTAGCGGGAGCATCGCCTACAATGAGCAGTTCTTC.

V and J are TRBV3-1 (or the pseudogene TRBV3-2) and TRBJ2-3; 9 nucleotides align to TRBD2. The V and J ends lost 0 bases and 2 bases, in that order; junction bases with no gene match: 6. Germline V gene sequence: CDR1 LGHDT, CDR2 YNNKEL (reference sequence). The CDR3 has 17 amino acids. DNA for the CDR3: TGTGCCAGCAGCCAAGAGGGGCAGCGGGGGGTCACAGATACGCAGTATTTT. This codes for CASSQEGQRGVTDTQYF.

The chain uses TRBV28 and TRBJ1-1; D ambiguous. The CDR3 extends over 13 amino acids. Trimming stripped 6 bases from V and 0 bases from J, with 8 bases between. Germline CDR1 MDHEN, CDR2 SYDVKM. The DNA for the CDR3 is TGTGCCAGCAGCACTACCATGAACACTGAAGCTTTCTTT. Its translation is CASSTTMNTEAFF.

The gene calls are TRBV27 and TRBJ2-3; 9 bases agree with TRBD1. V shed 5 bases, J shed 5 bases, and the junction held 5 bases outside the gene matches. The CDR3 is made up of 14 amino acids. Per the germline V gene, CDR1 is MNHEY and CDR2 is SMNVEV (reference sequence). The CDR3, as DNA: TGTGCCAGCAGTACAGGGGGCTGGCGAGATACGCAGTATTTT. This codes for CASSTGGWRDTQYF.

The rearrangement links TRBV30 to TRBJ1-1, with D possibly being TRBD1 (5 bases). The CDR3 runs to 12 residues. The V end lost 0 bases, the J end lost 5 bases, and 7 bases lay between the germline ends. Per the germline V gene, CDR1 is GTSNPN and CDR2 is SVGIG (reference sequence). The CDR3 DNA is TGTGCCTGGAGTGTAACAGGAACTGAAGCTTTCTTT. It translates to CAWSVTGTEAFF.

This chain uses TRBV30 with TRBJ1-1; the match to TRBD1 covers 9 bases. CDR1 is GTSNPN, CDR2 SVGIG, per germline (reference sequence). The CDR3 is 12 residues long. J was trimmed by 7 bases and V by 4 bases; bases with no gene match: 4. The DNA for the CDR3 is TGTGCCTGGACACAGGGGGCTGGTGAAGCTTTCTTT. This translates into CAWTQGAGEAFF. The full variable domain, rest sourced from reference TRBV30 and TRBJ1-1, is SQTIHQWPATLVQPVGSPLSLECTVEGTSNPNLYWYRQAAGRGLQLLFYSVGIGQISSEVPQNLSASRPQDRQFILSSKKLLLSDSGFYLCAWTQGAGEAFFGQGTRLTVV.

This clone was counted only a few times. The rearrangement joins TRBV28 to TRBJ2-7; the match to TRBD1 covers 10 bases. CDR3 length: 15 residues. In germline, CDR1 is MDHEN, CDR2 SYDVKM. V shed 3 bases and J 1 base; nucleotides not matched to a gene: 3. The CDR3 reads CASSFDRGRSYEQYF. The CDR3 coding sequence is TGTGCCAGCAGTTTCGACAGGGGGCGATCCTACGAGCAGTACTTC.

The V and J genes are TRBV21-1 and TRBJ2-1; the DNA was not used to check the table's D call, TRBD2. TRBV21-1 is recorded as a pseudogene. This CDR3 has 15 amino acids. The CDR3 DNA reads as TGTGCCAGCAGCAGGTCAACCGGGAGTGGGGGTGAGCAGTTCTTC. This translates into CASSRSTGSGGEQFF.

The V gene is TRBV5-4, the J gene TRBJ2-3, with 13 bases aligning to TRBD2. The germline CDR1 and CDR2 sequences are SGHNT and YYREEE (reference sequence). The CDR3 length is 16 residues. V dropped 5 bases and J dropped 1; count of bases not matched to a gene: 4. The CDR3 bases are TGTGCCAGCAGACTAGCGGGAGGGCCTGGCACAGATACGCAGTATTTT. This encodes CASRLAGGPGTDTQYF.

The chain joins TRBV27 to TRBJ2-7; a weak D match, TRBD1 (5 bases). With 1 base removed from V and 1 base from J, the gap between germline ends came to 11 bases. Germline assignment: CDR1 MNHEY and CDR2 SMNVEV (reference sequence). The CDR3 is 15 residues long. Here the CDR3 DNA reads TGTGCCAGCAGTTTATTGGCAGGGTCATCCTACGAGCAGTACTTC. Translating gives CASSLLAGSSYEQYF.

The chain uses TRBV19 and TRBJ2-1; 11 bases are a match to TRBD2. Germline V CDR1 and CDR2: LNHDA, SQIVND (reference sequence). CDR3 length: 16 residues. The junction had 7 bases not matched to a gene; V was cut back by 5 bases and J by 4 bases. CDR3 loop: CASSPLTSGKYNEQFF. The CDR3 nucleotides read TGTGCCAGTAGTCCCCTGACTAGCGGGAAATACAATGAGCAGTTCTTC.

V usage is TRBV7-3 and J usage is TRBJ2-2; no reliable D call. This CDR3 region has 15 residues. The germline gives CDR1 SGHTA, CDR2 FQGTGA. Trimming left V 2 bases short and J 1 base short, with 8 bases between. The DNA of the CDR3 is TGTGCCAGCAGCTTACGGCGGATGAACACCGGGGAGCTGTTTTTT. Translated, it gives CASSLRRMNTGELFF.

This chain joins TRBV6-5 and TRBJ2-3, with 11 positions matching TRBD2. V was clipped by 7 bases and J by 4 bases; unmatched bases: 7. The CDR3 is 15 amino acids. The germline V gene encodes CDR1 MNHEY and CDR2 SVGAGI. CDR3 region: CASTPTSGSPDTQYF. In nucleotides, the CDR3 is TGTGCCAGCACCCCAACTAGCGGGAGCCCAGATACGCAGTATTTT.

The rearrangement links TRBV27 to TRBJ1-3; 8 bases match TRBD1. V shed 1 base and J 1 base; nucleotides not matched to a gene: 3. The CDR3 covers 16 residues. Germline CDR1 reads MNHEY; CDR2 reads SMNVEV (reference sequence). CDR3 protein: CASSLFGQGSGNTIYF. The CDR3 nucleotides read TGTGCCAGCAGTTTATTTGGACAGGGTTCTGGAAACACCATATATTTT.

The CDR3 coding sequence is TGTGCCAGCAGCGTATCCCCGACTAGCCAAACTGAGCAGTTCTTC. It specifies CASSVSPTSQTEQFF. V usage is TRBV9 and J usage is TRBJ2-1; 7 positions match TRBD2. The V gene end was trimmed by 1 base and the J gene end by 9 bases; junction bases not matched to a gene: 10. Per the germline V gene, CDR1 is SGDLS and CDR2 is YYNGEE. The CDR3 runs 15 residues.